This T cell receptor (beta chain) appears in the sequencing data of a study of beta chain features in type 1 diabetes. Every participating donor gave one draw, a heparinised blood sample averaging about 100 mL. Study-wide results and caveats: Moderate yet significant TCRB CDR3 shortening was seen in Type 1 diabetes patients in all four CD4+ subsets. Healthy donors had naive, central memory and Treg TCRB repertoires that appeared less similar than those seen among patients.

A few counts support this clone. Its target is not known. Reverse transcribing all isolated RNA meant expressed TCRB transcripts were sequenced. TCRdb's table, derived via immunoSEQ multiplex PCR, lists solely in-frame clones and lacks some. The sample records approximately 250,000 clones, 7.5% to 10% being singletons. Germline V gives CDR1 SEHNR, CDR2 FQNEAQ (reference sequence). This CDR3 comprises 14 residues. V shed 3 bases and J shed 7 bases, with 15 bases lying between them. What was sequenced was naive CD4+ T cells from blood. The rearrangement joins TRBV7-9 to TRBJ1-1; D uncertain. This clonotype was obtained from a woman in her late teens or twenties in good health. The CDR3 loop is CASSFSGYTGEAFF. The CDR3 coding sequence is TGTGCCAGCAGCTTTTCCGGGTACACTGGTGAAGCTTTCTTT.